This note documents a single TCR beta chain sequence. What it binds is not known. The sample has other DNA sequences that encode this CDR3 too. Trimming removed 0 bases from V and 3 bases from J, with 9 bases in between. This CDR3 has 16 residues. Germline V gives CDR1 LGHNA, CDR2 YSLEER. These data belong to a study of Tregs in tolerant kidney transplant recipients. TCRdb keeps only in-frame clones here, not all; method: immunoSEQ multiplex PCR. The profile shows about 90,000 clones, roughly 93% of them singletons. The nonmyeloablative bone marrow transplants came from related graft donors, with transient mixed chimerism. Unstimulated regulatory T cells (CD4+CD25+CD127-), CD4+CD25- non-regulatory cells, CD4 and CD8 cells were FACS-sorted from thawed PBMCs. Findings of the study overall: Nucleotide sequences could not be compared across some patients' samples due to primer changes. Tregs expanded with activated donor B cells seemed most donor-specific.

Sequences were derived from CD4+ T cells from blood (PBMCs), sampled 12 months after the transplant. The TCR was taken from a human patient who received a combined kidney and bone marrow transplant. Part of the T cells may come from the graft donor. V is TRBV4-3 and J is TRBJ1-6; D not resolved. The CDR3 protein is CASSQEVTVYNSPLHF. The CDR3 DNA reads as TGCGCCAGCAGCCAAGAAGTCACAGTCTATAATTCACCCCTCCACTTT.